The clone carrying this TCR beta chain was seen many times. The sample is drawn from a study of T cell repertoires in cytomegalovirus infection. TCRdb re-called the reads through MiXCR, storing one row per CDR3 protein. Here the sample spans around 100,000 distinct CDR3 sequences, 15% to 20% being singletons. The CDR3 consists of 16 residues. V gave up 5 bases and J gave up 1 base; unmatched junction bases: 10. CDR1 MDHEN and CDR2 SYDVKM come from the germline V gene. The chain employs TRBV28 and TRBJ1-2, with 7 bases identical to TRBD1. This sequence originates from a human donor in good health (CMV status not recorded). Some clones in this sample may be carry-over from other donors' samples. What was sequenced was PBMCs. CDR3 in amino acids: CASSLTGEPHNYGYTF. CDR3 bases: TGTGCCAGCAGTCTTACAGGGGAGCCCCATAACTATGGCTACACCTTC.